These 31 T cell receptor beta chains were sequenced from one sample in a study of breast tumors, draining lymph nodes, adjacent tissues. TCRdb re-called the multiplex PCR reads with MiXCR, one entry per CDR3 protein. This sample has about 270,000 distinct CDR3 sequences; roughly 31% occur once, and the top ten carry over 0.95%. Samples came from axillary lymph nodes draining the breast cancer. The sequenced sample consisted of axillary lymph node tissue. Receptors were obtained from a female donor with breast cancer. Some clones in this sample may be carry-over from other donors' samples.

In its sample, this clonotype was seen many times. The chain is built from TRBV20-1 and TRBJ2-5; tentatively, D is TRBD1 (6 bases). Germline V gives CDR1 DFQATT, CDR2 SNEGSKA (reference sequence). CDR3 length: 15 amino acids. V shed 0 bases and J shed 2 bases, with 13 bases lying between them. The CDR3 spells CSAREIGGQQETQYF. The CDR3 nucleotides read TGCAGTGCTAGAGAAATAGGAGGACAGCAAGAGACCCAGTACTTC.

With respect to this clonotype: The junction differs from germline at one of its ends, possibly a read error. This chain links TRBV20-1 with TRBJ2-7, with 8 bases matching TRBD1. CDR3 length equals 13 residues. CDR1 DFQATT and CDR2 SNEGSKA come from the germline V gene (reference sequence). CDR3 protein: CSARQGSSYAQYF. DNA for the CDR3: TGCAGTGCGCGACAGGGGAGCTCCTACGCGCAGTACTTC.

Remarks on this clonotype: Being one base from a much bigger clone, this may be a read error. CDR3 region: CASRGMTGVNSPPHF. CDR3 bases: TGTGCCAGCAGGGGGATGACAGGGGTTAATTCACCCCCCCACTTT. V usage is TRBV27 and J usage is TRBJ1-6; 8 bases are shared with TRBD1. The CDR3 consists of 15 residues. Looked up from germline, CDR1 is MNHEY and CDR2 is SMNVEV (reference sequence).

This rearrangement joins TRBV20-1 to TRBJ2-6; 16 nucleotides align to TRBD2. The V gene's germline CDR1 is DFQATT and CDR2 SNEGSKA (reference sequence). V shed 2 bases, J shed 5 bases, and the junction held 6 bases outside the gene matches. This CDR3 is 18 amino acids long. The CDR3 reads CSARPGLAGGEWANVLTF. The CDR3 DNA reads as TGCAGTGCTAGACCGGGACTAGCGGGAGGGGAGTGGGCCAACGTCCTGACTTTC.

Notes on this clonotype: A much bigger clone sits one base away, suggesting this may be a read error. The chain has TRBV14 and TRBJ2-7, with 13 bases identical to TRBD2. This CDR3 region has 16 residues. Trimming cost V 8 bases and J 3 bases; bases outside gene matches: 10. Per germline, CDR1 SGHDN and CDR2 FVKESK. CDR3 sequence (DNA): TGTGCCAGCGGCCGAGGCGGGACTAGCGGGATCTACGAGCAGTACTTC. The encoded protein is CASGRGGTSGIYEQYF.

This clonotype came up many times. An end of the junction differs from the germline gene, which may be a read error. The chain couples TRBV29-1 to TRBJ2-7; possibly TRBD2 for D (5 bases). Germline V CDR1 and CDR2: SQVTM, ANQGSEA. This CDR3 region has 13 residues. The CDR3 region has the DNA TGCAGCGCTGAAGGACGCCTAGGCGGGGAGCAGTACTTC. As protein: CSAEGRLGGEQYF.

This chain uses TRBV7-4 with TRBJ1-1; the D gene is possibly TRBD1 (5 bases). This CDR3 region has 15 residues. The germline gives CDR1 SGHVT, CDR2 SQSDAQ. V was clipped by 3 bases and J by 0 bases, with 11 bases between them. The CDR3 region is CASSLGGVVNTEAFF. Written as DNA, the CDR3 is TGTGCCAGCAGCTTGGGGGGGGTGGTGAACACTGAAGCTTTCTTT.

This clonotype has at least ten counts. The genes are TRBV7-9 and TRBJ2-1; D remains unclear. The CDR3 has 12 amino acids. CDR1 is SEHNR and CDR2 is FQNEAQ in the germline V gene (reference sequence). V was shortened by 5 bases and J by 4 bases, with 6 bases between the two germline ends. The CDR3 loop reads CASSPTYNEQFF. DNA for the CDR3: TGTGCCAGCAGCCCTACGTACAATGAGCAGTTCTTC. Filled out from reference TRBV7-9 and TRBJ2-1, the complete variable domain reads DTGVSQNPRHKITKRGQNVTFRCDPISEHNRLYWYRQTLGQGPEFLTYFQNEAQLEKSRLLSDRFSAERPKGSFSTLEIQRTEQGDSAMYLCASSPTYNEQFFGPGTRLTVL.

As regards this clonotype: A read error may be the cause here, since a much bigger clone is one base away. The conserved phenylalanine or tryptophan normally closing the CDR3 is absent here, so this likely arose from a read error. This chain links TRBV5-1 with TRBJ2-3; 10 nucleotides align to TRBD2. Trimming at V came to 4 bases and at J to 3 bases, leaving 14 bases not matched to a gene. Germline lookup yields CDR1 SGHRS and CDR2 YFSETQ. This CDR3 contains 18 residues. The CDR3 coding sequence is TGCGCCAGCAGCAACAGCGGGAGGGCCCGGTTGGTTACAGATACGCAGTATTCT. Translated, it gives CASSNSGRARLVTDTQYS.

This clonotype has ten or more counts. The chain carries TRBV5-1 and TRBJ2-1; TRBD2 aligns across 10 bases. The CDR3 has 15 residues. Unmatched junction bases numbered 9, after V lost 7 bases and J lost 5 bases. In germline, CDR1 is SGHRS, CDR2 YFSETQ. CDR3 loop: CASGNLAGVDNEQFF. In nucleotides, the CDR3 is TGCGCCAGCGGTAATCTAGCGGGAGTGGACAATGAGCAGTTCTTC. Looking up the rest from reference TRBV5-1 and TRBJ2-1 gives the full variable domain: KAGVTQTPRYLIKTRGQQVTLSCSPISGHRSVSWYQQTPGQGLQFLFEYFSETQRNKGNFPGRFSGRQFSNSRSEMNVSTLELGDSALYLCASGNLAGVDNEQFFGPGTRLTVL.

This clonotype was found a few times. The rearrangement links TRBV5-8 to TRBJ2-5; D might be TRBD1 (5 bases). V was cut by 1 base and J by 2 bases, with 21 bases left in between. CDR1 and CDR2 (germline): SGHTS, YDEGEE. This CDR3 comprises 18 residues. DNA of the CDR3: TGTGCCAGCAGCTTGTCGAGGATGTTAGGACATCCTCAAGAGACCCAGTACTTC. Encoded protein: CASSLSRMLGHPQETQYF.

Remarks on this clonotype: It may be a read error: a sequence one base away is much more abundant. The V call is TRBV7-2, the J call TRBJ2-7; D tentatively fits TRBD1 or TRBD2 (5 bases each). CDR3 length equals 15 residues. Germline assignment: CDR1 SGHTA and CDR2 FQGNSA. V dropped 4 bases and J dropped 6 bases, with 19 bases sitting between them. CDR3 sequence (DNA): TGTGCCAGCAGCTCCAACCGGGACCATACCTGCGAGCAGTACTTC. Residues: CASSSNRDHTCEQYF.

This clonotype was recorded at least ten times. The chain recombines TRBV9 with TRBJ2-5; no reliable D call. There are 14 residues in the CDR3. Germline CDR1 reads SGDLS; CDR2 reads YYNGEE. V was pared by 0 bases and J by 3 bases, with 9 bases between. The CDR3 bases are TGTGCCAGCAGCGTAGGACTCGAGGAAGAGACCCAGTACTTC. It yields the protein CASSVGLEEETQYF.

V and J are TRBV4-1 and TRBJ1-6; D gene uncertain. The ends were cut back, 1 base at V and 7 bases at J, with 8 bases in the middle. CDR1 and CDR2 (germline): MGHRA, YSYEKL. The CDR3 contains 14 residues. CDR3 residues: CASSQVGPNSPLHF. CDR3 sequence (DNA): TGCGCCAGCAGCCAAGTGGGTCCCAATTCACCCCTCCACTTT.

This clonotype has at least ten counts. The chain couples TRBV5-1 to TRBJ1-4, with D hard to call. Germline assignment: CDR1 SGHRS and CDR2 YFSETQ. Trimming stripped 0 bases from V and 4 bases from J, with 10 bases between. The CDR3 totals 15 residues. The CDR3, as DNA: TGCGCCAGCAGCTTGGAGGTCGGAGATAATGAAAAACTGTTTTTT. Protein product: CASSLEVGDNEKLFF. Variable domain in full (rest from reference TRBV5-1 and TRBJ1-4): KAGVTQTPRYLIKTRGQQVTLSCSPISGHRSVSWYQQTPGQGLQFLFEYFSETQRNKGNFPGRFSGRQFSNSRSEMNVSTLELGDSALYLCASSLEVGDNEKLFFGSGTQLSVL.

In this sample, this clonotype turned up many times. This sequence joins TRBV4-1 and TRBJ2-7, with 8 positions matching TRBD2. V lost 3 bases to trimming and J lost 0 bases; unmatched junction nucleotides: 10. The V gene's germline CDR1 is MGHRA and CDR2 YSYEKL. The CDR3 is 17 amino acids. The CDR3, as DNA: TGCGCCAGCAGCCATCTAGGAGCGGGAGCCTACTCCTACGAGCAGTACTTC. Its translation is CASSHLGAGAYSYEQYF.

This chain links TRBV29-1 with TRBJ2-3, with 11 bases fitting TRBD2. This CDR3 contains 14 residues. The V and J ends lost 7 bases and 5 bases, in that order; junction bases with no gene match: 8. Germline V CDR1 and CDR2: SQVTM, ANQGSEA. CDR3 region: CSALLAGDIDTQYF. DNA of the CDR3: TGCAGCGCCCTACTAGCGGGAGACATAGATACGCAGTATTTT.

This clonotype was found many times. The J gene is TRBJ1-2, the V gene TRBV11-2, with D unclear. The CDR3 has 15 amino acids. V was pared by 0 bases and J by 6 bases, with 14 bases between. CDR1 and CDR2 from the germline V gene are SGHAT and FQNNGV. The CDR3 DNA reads TGTGCCAGCAGCTTAGATCACGCAGGAGTTAATGGCTACACCTTC. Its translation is CASSLDHAGVNGYTF.

CDR3 nucleotides: TGCAGTGCTATCCAGGGGGCCACGTTCAAAAACATTCAGTACTTC. It specifies CSAIQGATFKNIQYF. This chain uses TRBV20-1 with TRBJ2-4; 8 positions agree with TRBD1. Germline assignment: CDR1 DFQATT and CDR2 SNEGSKA (reference sequence). V gave up 4 bases and J gave up 3 bases; unmatched junction bases: 8. This CDR3 comprises 15 residues.

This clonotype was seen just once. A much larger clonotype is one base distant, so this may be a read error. CDR3 protein: CSAGSSGSVNEQFF. In DNA form, the CDR3 reads TGCAGTGCTGGGTCCAGCGGGAGTGTCAATGAGCAGTTCTTC. The chain combines TRBV20-1 with TRBJ2-1; 8 positions agree with TRBD2. The J segment lost 6 bases and the V segment lost 5 bases, leaving 9 bases of the junction unmatched. This CDR3 region has 14 residues. Germline V lookup: CDR1 DFQATT, CDR2 SNEGSKA (reference sequence).

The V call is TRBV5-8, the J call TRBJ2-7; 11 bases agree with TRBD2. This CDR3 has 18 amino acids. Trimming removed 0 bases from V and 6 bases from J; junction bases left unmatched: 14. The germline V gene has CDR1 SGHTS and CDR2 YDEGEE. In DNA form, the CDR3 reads TGTGCCAGCAGCTTGGTCCTTTTTAGCGGGAGGGTCCTCGGCGAGCAGTACTTC. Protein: CASSLVLFSGRVLGEQYF.

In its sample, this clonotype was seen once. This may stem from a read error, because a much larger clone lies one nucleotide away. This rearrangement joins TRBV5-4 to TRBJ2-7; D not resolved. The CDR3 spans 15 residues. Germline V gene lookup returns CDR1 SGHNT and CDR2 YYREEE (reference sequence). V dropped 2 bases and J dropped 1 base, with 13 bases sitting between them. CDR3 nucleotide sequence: TGTGCCAGCAGCTTCCAAGCCGCCCTGTCCTACGAGCAGTACTTC. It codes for CASSFQAALSYEQYF.

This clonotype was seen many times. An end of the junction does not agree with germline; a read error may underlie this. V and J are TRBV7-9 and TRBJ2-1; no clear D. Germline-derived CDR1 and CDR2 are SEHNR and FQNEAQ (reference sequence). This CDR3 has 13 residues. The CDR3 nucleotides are TGTGCCAGCAGCCCGCCCTCCTTCAATGAGCAGTTCTTC. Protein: CASSPPSFNEQFF.

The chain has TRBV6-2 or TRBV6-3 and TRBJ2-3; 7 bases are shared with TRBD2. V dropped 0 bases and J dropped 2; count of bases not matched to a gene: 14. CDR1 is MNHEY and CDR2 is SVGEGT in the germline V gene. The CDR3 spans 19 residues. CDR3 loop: CASSYSGLAESFFTDTQYF. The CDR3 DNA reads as TGTGCCAGCAGTTACTCCGGGCTAGCGGAGAGCTTTTTCACAGATACGCAGTATTTT.

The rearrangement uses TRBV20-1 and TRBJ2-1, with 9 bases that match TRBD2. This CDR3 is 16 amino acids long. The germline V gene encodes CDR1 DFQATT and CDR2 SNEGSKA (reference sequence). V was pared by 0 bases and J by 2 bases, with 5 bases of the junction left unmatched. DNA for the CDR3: TGCAGTGCTAGAGAGTTTGGCGGGAGGGCCTACAATGAGCAGTTCTTC. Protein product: CSAREFGGRAYNEQFF.

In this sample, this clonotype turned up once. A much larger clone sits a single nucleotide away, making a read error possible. CDR3 DNA: TGTGCTAGCAGCCCCGGGACTAGCGGGCCGTCAGAGGCCCAGTACTTC. Encoded protein: CASSPGTSGPSEAQYF. This sequence joins TRBV7-7 and TRBJ2-5; 12 nucleotides align to TRBD2. This CDR3 has 16 residues. Looked up from germline, CDR1 is SSHAT and CDR2 is FNYEAQ (reference sequence).

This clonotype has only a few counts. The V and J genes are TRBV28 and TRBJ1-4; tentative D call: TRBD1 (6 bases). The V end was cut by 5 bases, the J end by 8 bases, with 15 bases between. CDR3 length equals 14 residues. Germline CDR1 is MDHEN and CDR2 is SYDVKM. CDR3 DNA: TGTGCCAGCAGTGCTAGAGGGCAGGGGGAAAAACTGTTTTTT. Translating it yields CASSARGQGEKLFF.

The CDR3 here is CASSLSEDFRTYEQYF. As DNA, the CDR3 is TGTGCCAGCAGCTTATCCGAGGATTTCCGAACCTACGAGCAGTACTTC. The rearrangement links TRBV7-2 to TRBJ2-7; D gene uncertain. Trimming removed 2 bases from V and 2 bases from J, with 16 bases in between. In germline, CDR1 is SGHTA, CDR2 FQGNSA. The CDR3 totals 16 residues.

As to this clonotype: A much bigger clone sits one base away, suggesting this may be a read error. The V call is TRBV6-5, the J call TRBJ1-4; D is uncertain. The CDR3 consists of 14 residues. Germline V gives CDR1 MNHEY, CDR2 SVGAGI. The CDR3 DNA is TGTGCCAGCAGTCCCCGGGCCGTTAATGAAAAACTGTCTTTT. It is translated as CASSPRAVNEKLSF.

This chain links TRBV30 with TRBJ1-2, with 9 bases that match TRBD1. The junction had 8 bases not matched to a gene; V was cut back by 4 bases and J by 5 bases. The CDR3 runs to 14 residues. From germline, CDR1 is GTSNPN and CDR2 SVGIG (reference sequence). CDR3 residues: CAWTRTGGWYGYTF. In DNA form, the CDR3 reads TGTGCCTGGACCCGTACAGGGGGCTGGTATGGCTACACCTTC.

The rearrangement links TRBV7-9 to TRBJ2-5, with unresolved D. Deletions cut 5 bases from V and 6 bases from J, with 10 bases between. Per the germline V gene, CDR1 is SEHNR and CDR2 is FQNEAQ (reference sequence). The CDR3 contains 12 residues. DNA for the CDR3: TGTGCCAGCAGCATCGGACCGAAGACCCAGTACTTC. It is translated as CASSIGPKTQYF.